This TCR beta chain appears in the sequencing data of a study of identical twins. Overall study results and limits: The study found weaker excess twin sharing in beta out-of-frame sequences. Cord blood beta clonotypes present at high abundance carried fewer insertions; no such pattern appeared in memory repertoires. Models underpredicted monozygotic twin sharing of out-of-frame TCR alpha.

TCRdb processed the 5' RACE reads anew with MiXCR; each CDR3 protein has one entry. Of some 660,000 distinct CDR3 sequences in the sample, about 9.4% were seen once. Concerning this clonotype itself: Its matching antigen is unknown.

Germline V gene sequence: CDR1 SGHRS, CDR2 YFSETQ. The CDR3 is 14 amino acids. V shed 3 bases, J shed 6 bases, and the junction held 6 bases outside the gene matches. These data are also associated with another study on yellow fever vaccine responses in identical twins.

The chain links TRBV5-1 to TRBJ2-3; the match to TRBD1 covers 8 bases. Sequencing was carried out using PBMCs. This sequence originates from a woman younger than 30 in good health. CDR3 amino acids: CASSWSTGGDTQYF. As DNA, the CDR3 is TGCGCCAGCAGCTGGAGCACAGGGGGGGATACGCAGTATTTT.